These T cell receptor beta chains were read from a single sample in a study of PD-1 blockade in mismatch repair-deficient tumors. Only in-frame clones appear in the TCRdb table, and some are missing; sequencing was by immunoSEQ multiplex PCR. Of nearly 25,000 clones in the sample, about 83% were seen once. Sequenced here: peripheral blood, sampled 12 weeks after starting pembrolizumab. These receptors were taken from an adult with mismatch repair-deficient cancer. CDR3s include the opening cysteine and the closing phenylalanine or tryptophan. The D gene is left open where the match is weak. The size entry is marked missing in some rows and otherwise reads once, few, many or a size class.

d_gene	abundance	v_gene	len	j_gene	CDR3aa	CDR3nt
TRBD2	NA	TRBV10-3	14	TRBJ2-3	CAISEMGLSDTQYF	TGTGCCATCAGTGAAATGGGACTATCAGATACGCAGTATTTT
NA	NA	TRBV27	14	TRBJ2-1	CASSLSGAGYEQFF	TGTGCCAGCAGTTTATCGGGGGCGGGTTATGAGCAGTTCTTC
TRBD1	NA	TRBV6-1	13	TRBJ2-3	CASGQGWTDTQYF	TGTGCCTCAGGACAGGGGTGGACAGATACGCAGTATTTT
NA	few	TRBV21-1	11	TRBJ1-2	CASGDGYGYTF	TGTGCCAGCGGGGATGGCTATGGCTACACCTTC
TRBD1	NA	TRBV7-9	15	TRBJ1-2	CASSSLDRVDYGYTF	TGTGCCAGCAGCTCCCTCGACAGGGTGGACTATGGCTACACCTTC
NA	NA	TRBV6-1	15	TRBJ2-6	CASSLTRSGANVLTF	TGTGCCAGCAGCCTAACCCGCTCTGGGGCCAACGTCCTGACTTTC
TRBD2	few	TRBV6-4	16	TRBJ2-3	CASSDSAGGPTDTQYF	TGTGCCAGCAGTGACTCAGCGGGAGGGCCCACAGATACGCAGTATTTT
NA	few	TRBV30	12	TRBJ2-3	CAWSATYSTQYF	TGTGCCTGGAGTGCTACGTATAGTACGCAGTATTTT
NA	NA	TRBV9	12	TRBJ1-6	CASAGINSPLHF	TGTGCCTCGGCAGGGATTAATTCACCCCTCCACTTT
TRBD1	NA	TRBV7-9	15	TRBJ2-5	CAGSSTPRTGETQYF	TGTGCCGGCAGCTCAACCCCCCGGACAGGAGAGACCCAGTACTTC
NA	NA	TRBV18	16	TRBJ2-3	CASSRGQLTSTDTQYF	TGTGCCAGCTCGCGGGGACAGCTAACTAGCACAGATACGCAGTATTTT
TRBD2	few	TRBV4-1	18	TRBJ2-5	CASSQIVASGSGQETQYF	TGCGCCAGCAGCCAAATAGTTGCAAGCGGGAGCGGCCAAGAGACCCAGTACTTC
TRBD1	NA	TRBV5-5	18	TRBJ1-2	CASSQTLRDRTRSYGYTF	TGTGCCAGCAGCCAAACCTTAAGGGACAGAACTAGATCGTATGGCTACACCTTC
NA	NA	TRBV7-9	15	TRBJ1-5	CASSSQDYSNQPQHF	TGTGCCAGCAGCTCGCAGGATTATAGCAATCAGCCCCAGCATTTT
NA	NA	TRBV5-6	14	TRBJ1-4	CASSPRTENEKLFF	TGTGCCAGCAGCCCACGGACGGAGAATGAAAAACTGTTTTTT
NA	NA	TRBV4-1	15	TRBJ2-7	CASSHHASFAYEQYF	TGCGCCAGCAGCCATCATGCATCTTTTGCCTACGAGCAGTACTTC
TRBD1	NA	TRBV2	16	TRBJ2-7	CASSLMPGQGDYEQYF	TGTGCCAGCAGTTTAATGCCGGGACAGGGTGACTACGAGCAGTACTTC
NA	NA	TRBV7-2	15	TRBJ2-6	CASSLGPSRANVLTF	TGTGCCAGCAGCTTAGGGCCCTCTCGGGCCAACGTCCTGACTTTC
NA	NA	TRBV12-5	22	TRBJ2-3	CASGLVLPFVVVEVHHRNTQYF	TGTGCTAGTGGTTTGGTACTCCCCTTCGTGGTAGTAGAGGTTCACCACCGGAATACGCAGTATTTT
NA	few	TRBV19	14	TRBJ2-7	CASTVSGDSYEQYF	TGTGCCAGTACGGTATCGGGAGACTCCTACGAGCAGTACTTC
NA	NA	TRBV7-9	12	TRBJ2-7	CASSLQEDEQYF	TGTGCCAGCAGCCTACAGGAGGACGAGCAGTACTTC
NA	few	TRBV19	15	TRBJ2-1	CASSNIGEAYGEQFF	TGTGCCAGTAGTAACATAGGGGAGGCCTACGGTGAGCAGTTCTTC
NA	NA	TRBV6-5	13	TRBJ1-1	CASRTQMNTEAFF	TGTGCCAGCAGGACACAAATGAACACTGAAGCTTTCTTT
NA	few	TRBV2	12	TRBJ2-7	CASSVSSYEQYF	TGTGCCAGCAGTGTCAGCTCCTACGAGCAGTACTTC